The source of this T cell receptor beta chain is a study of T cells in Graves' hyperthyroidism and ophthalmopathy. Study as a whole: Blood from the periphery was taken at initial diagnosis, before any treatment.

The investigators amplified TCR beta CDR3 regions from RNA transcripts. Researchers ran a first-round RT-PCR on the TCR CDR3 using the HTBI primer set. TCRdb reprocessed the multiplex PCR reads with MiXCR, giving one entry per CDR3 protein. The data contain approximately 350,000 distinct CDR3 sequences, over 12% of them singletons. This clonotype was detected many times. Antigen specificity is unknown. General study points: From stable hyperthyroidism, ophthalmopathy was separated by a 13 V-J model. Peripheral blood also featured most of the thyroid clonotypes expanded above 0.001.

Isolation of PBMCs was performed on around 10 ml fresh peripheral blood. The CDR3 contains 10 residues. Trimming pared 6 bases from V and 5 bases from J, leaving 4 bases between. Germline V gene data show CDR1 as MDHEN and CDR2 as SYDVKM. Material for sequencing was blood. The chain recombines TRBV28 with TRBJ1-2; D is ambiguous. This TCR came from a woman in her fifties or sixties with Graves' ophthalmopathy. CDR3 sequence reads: CASSSYGYTF. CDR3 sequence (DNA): TGTGCCAGCAGCTCGTATGGCTACACCTTC.